Sequencing of this T cell receptor beta chain was carried out in a study of blood T cell repertoires in COVID-19. In the study overall: Samples of COVID-19 (acute and convalescent) were obtained from the United States, Italy and Spain. Sample material is recorded as cDNA or gDNA derived from T cells, B-cell-depleted T cells, or PBMCs.

Study processing details: From reference gene primer amplification, estimates of nucleated cell counts were derived. Assay used: immunoSEQ multiplex PCR; TCRdb lists only in-frame clones, some missing. V, J and clone size are those of that table, while D and trimming were read from the DNA. The sample shows roughly 80,000 clones, around nine tenths of them seen only once. Germline V gives CDR1 MDHEN, CDR2 SYDVKM. The J segment lost 6 bases and the V segment lost 3 bases, leaving 12 bases of the junction unmatched. The CDR3 is made up of 16 amino acids. Material for sequencing was peripheral blood. The TCR was taken from a woman aged 55-70 years with acute or convalescent COVID-19. The V and J genes are TRBV28 and TRBJ2-3, with 7 bases fitting TRBD2. CDR3 sequence: CASSFLGGNTLDTQYF. The CDR3 region has the DNA TGTGCCAGCAGTTTTTTGGGGGGGAACACACTTGATACGCAGTATTTT.